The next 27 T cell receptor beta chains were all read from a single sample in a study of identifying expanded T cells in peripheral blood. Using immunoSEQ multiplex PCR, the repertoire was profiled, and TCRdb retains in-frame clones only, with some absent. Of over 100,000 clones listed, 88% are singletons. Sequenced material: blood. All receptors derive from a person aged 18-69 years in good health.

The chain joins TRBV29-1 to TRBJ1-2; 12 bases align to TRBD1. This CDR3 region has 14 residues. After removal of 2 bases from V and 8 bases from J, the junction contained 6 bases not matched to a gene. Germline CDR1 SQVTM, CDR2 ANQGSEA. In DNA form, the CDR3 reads TGCAGCGTTGAATGGGGACAGGGGGCAGGAGGCTACACCTTC. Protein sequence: CSVEWGQGAGGYTF.

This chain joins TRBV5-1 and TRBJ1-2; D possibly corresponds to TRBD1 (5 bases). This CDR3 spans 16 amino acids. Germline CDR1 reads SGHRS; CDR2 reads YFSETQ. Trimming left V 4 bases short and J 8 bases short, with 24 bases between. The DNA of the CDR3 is TGCGCCAGCAGCCCACCTGGGGAGGGGAAGGTGAGAGGCTACACCTTC. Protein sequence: CASSPPGEGKVRGYTF.

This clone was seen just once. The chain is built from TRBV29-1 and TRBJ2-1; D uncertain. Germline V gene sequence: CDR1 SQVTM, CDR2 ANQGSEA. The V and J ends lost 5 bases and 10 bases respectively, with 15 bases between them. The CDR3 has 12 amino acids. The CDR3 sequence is CSVSRLEREQFF. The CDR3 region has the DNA TGCAGCGTTTCTAGGTTAGAAAGGGAGCAGTTCTTC.

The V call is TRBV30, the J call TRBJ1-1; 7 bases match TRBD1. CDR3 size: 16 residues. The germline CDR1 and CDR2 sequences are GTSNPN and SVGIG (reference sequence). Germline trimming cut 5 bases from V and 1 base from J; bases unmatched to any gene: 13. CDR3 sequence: CAWPRPGGGGNTEAFF. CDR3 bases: TGTGCCTGGCCGAGACCAGGGGGGGGAGGGAACACTGAAGCTTTCTTT.

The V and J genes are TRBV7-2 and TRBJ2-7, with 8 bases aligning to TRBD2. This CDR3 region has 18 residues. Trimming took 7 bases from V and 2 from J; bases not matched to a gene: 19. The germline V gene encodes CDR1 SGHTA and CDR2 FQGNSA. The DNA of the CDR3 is TGTGCCAGCACTCCCGGGTTGGGGCGGGGGGAGGTACCCTACGAGCAGTACTTC. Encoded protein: CASTPGLGRGEVPYEQYF.

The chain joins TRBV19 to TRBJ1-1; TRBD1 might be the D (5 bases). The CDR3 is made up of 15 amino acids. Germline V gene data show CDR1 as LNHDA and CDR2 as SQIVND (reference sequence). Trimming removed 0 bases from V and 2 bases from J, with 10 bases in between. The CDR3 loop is CASSIDGQGNTEAFF. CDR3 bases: TGTGCCAGTAGTATAGATGGGCAGGGTAACACTGAAGCTTTCTTT.

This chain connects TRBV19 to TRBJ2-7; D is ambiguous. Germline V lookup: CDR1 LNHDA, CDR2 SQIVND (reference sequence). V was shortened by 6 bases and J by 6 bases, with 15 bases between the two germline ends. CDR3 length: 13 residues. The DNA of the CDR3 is TGTGCCAGTAGATCGGACCCGTCAACCGAGCAGTACTTC. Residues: CASRSDPSTEQYF. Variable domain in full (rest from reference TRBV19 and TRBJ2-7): DGGITQSPKYLFRKEGQNVTLSCEQNLNHDAMYWYRQDPGQGLRLIYYSQIVNDFQKGDIAEGYSVSREKKESFPLTVTSAQKNPTAFYLCASRSDPSTEQYFGPGTRLTVT.

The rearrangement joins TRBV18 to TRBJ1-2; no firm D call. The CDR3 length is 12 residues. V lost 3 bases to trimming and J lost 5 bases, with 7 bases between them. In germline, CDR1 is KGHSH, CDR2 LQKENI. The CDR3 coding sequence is TGTGCCAGCTCACCGATCGGATATGGCTACACCTTC. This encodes CASSPIGYGYTF.

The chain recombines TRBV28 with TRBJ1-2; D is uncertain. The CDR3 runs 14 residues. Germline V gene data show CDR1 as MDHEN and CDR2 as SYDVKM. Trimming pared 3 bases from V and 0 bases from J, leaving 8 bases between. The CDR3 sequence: CASSLANSNYGYTF. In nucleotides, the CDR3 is TGTGCCAGCAGTTTGGCGAACTCTAACTATGGCTACACCTTC.

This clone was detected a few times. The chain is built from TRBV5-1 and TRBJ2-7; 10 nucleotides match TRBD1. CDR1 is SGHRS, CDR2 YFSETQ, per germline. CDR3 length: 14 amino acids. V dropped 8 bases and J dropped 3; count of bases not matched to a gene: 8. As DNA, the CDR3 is TGCGCCAGTGGCCCTGGGACAGGGGTCTACGAGCAGTACTTC. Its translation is CASGPGTGVYEQYF.

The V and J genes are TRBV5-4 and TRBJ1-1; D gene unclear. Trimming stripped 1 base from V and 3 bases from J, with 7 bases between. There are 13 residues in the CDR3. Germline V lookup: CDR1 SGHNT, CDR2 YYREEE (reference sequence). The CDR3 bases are TGTGCCAGCAGCTTGTTGCGAGACACTGAAGCTTTCTTT. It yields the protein CASSLLRDTEAFF.

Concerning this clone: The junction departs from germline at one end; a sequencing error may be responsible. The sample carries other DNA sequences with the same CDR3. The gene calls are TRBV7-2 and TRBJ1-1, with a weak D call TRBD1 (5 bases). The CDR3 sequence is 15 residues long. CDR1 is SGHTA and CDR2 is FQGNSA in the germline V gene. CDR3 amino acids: CASSPTLAGNTEAFF. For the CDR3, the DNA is TGTGCCAGCAGCCCCACACTAGCAGGGAATACTGAAGCTTTTTTT. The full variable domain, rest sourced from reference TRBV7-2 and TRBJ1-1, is GAGVSQSPSNKVTEKGKDVELRCDPISGHTALYWYRQSLGQGLEFLIYFQGNSAPDKSGLPSDRFSAERTGGSVSTLTIQRTQQEDSAVYLCASSPTLAGNTEAFFGQGTRLTVV.

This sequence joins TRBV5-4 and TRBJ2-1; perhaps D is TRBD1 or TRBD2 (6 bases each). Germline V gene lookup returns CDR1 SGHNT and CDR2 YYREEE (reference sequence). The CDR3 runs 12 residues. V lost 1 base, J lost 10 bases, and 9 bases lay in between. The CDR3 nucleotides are TGTGCCAGCAGCTTGTCCGGGGGCGAGCAGTTCTTC. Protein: CASSLSGGEQFF. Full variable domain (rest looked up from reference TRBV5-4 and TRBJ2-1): ETGVTQSPTHLIKTRGQQVTLRCSSQSGHNTVSWYQQALGQGPQFIFQYYREEENGRGNFPPRFSGLQFPNYSSELNVNALELDDSALYLCASSLSGGEQFFGPGTRLTVL.

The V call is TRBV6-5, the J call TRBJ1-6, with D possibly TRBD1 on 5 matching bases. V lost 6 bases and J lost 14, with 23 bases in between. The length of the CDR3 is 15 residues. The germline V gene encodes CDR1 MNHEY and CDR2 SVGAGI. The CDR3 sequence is CASSYEGTGLRSLHF. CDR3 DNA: TGTGCCAGCAGCTATGAGGGGACGGGCCTTCGATCCCTCCACTTT.

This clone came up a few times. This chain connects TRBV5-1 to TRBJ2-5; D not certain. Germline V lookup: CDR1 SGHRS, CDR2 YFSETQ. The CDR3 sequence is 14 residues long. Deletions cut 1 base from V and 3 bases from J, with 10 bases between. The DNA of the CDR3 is TGCGCCAGCAGCTTGTTGGTTCGGGAAGAGACCCAGTACTTC. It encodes CASSLLVREETQYF.

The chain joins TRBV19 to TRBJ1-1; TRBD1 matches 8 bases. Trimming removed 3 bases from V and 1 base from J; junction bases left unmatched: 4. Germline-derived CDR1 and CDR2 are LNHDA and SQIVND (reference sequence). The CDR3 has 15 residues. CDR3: CASSIQGQGNTEAFF. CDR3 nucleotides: TGTGCCAGTAGTATCCAAGGACAGGGGAACACTGAAGCTTTCTTT. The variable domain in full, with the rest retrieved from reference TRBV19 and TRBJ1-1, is DGGITQSPKYLFRKEGQNVTLSCEQNLNHDAMYWYRQDPGQGLRLIYYSQIVNDFQKGDIAEGYSVSREKKESFPLTVTSAQKNPTAFYLCASSIQGQGNTEAFFGQGTRLTVV.

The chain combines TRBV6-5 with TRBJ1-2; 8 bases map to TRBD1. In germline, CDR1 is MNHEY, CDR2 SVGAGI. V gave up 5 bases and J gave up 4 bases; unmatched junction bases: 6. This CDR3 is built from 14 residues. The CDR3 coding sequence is TGTGCCAGCAGTGTTACCGGGACAGGCTATGGCTACACCTTC. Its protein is CASSVTGTGYGYTF.

CDR3 coding DNA: TGTGCCTGGAGTTGGGGCCAAAATGAAAAACTGTTTTTT. It encodes CAWSWGQNEKLFF. This chain connects TRBV30 to TRBJ1-4, with D tentatively TRBD1 (5 bases). The CDR3 has 13 residues. V was pared by 2 bases and J by 5 bases, with 9 bases between. The germline V gene encodes CDR1 GTSNPN and CDR2 SVGIG (reference sequence).

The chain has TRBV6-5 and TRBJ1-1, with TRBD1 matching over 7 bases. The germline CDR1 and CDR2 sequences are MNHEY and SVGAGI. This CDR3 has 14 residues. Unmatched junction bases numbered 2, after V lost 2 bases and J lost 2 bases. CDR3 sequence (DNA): TGTGCCAGCAGTTACAGGGGGCAAAACACTGAAGCTTTCTTT. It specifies CASSYRGQNTEAFF.

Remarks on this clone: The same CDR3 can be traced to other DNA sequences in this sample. DNA for the CDR3: TGCGCCAGCAGCTTGAACAGGGAAGAGACCCAGTACTTC. Translation: CASSLNREETQYF. V gene TRBV5-1 combines with J gene TRBJ2-5, with D possibly matching TRBD1 (6 bases). Trimming cost V 1 base and J 3 bases, with 7 bases left between them. The CDR3 contains 13 residues. Germline loops: CDR1 SGHRS, CDR2 YFSETQ.

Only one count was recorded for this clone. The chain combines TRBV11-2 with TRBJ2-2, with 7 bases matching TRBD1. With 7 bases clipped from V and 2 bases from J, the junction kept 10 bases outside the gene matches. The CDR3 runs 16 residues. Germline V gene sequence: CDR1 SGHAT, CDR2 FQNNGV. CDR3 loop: CASTQGTSSNTGELFF. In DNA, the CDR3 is TGTGCCAGCACACAGGGGACATCATCAAACACCGGGGAGCTGTTTTTT.

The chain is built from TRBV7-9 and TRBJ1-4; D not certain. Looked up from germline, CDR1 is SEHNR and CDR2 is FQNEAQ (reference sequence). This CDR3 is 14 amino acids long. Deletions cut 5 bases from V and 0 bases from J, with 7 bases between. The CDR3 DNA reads TGTGCCAGCAGCCAGGCCGCAACTAATGAAAAACTGTTTTTT. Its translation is CASSQAATNEKLFF.

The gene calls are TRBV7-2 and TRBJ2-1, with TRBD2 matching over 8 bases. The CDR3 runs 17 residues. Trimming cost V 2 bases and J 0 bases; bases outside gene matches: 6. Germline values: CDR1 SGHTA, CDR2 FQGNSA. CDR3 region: CASSLLAGLSSYNEQFF. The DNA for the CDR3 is TGTGCCAGCAGCTTATTAGCGGGATTGAGCTCCTACAATGAGCAGTTCTTC.

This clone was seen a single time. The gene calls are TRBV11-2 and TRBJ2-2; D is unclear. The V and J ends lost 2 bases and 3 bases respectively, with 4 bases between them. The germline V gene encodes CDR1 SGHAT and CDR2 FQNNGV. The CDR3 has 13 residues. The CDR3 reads CASSLSYTGELFF. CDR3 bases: TGTGCCAGCAGCTTATCCTACACCGGGGAGCTGTTTTTT.

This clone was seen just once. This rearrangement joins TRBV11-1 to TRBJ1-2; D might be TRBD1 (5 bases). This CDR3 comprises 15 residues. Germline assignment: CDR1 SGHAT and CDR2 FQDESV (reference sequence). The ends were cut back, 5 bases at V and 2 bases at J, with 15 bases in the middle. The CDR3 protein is CASSPRTWPNYGYTF. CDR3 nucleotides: TGTGCCAGCAGCCCGAGGACATGGCCGAACTATGGCTACACCTTC.

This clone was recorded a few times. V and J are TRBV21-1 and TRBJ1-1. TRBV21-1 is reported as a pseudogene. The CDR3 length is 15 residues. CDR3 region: CASSKKGKGTTEAFF. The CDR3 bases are TGTGCCAGCAGCAAAAAGGGTAAGGGGACCACTGAAGCTTTCTTT.

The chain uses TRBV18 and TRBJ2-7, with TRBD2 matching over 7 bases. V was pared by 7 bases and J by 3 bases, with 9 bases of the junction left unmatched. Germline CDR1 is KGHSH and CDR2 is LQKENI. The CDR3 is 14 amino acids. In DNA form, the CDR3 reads TGTGCCAGCTTCGGCGCGGGAGCGGACTACGAGCAGTACTTC. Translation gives CASFGAGADYEQYF.